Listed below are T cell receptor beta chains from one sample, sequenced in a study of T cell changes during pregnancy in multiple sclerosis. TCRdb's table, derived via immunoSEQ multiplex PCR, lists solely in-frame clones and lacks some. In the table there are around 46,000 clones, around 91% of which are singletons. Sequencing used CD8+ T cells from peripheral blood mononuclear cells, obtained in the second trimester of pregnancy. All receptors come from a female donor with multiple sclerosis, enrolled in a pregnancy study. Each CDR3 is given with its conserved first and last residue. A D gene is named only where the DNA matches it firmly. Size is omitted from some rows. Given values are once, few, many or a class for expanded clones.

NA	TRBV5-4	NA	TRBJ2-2	CASSLGGTGELFF	TGTGCCAGCAGCTTGGGCGGCACCGGGGAGCTGTTTTTT
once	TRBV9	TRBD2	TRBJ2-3	CASSGTSGGIVRDTQYF	TGTGCCAGCAGCGGAACTAGCGGGGGGATTGTCAGAGATACGCAGTATTTT
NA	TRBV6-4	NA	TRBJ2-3	CASSDESGGGTDTQYF	TGTGCCAGCAGTGACGAAAGCGGTGGAGGCACAGATACGCAGTATTTT
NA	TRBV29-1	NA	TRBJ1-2	CSVHNGGADGYTF	TGCAGCGTGCACAACGGGGGGGCTGATGGCTACACCTTC
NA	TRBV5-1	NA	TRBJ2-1	CASSLPGEYYNEQFF	TGCGCCAGCAGTTTACCGGGGGAATACTACAATGAGCAGTTCTTC
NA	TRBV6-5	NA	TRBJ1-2	CASSHDSVYGYTF	TGTGCCAGCAGTCACGACAGTGTCTATGGCTACACCTTC
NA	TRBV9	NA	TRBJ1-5	CASSQDSLYQPQHF	TGTGCCAGCAGCCAGGACAGTTTGTATCAGCCCCAGCATTTT
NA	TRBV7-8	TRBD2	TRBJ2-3	CASSPTLAGGPTDTQYF	TGTGCCAGCAGCCCCACGTTAGCGGGGGGGCCCACAGATACGCAGTATTTT
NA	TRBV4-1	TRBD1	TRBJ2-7	CASSHGQGSPYEQYF	TGCGCCAGCAGCCATGGACAGGGATCCCCCTACGAGCAGTACTTC
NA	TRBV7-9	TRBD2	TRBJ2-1	CASSNHSGGVDEQFF	TGTGCCAGCAGTAACCATAGCGGGGGGGTCGATGAGCAGTTCTTC
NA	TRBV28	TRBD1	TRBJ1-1	CASRTTGTAHTTTEAFF	TGTGCCAGCAGAACCACCGGGACAGCTCACACTACCACTGAAGCTTTCTTT
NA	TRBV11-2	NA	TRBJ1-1	CASSLNSYYIETNTEAFF	TGTGCCAGCAGCTTAAATTCTTACTATATCGAGACGAACACTGAAGCTTTCTTT
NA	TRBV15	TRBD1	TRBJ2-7	CATSRHRGLTAEQYF	TGTGCCACCAGCAGACACAGGGGGCTGACGGCCGAGCAGTACTTC
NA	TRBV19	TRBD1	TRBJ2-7	CASSIAGDSSYEQYF	TGTGCCAGTAGTATAGCCGGGGACAGCTCCTACGAGCAGTACTTC
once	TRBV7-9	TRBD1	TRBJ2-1	CASSLGTASSYNEQFF	TGTGCCAGCAGCCTTGGGACAGCCAGCTCCTACAATGAGCAGTTCTTC
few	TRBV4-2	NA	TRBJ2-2	CASSRGEGNTGELFF	TGTGCCAGCTCTCGCGGGGAAGGGAACACCGGGGAGCTGTTTTTT
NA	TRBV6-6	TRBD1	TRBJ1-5	CASSYEGTGGQPQHF	TGTGCCAGCAGTTACGAGGGGACAGGGGGTCAGCCCCAGCATTTT
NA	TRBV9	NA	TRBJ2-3	CASSFNPQTSTDTQYF	TGTGCCAGCAGCTTCAATCCCCAGACTAGCACAGATACGCAGTATTTT
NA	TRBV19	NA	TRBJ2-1	CASTHPGGRYEQFF	TGTGCCAGTACCCACCCAGGGGGGCGATATGAGCAGTTCTTC
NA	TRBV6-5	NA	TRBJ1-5	CASSPVRGSNQPQHF	TGTGCCAGCAGCCCCGTTCGGGGAAGCAATCAGCCCCAGCATTTT
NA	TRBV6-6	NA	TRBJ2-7	CASSSGTEHDEQYF	TGTGCCAGCTCCTCCGGAACAGAGCACGACGAGCAGTACTTC
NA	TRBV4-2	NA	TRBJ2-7	CASSQGRAYEQYF	TGTGCCAGCAGCCAAGGGCGGGCCTACGAGCAGTACTTC
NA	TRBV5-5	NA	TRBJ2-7	CASSLISLTYGSSEQYF	TGTGCCAGCAGCTTAATCTCCCTGACCTACGGGTCCTCCGAGCAGTACTTC
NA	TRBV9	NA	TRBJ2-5	CASSAHLLGPNLEETQYF	TGTGCCAGCAGCGCCCATTTACTGGGCCCGAACCTTGAAGAGACCCAGTACTTC
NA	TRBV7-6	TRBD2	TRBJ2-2	CASSFSGGGELFF	TGTGCCAGCAGCTTCTCGGGGGGCGGGGAGCTGTTTTTT
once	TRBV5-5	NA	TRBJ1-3	CASGSAGSGNTIYF	TGTGCCAGCGGGTCCGCGGGGTCTGGAAACACCATATATTTT
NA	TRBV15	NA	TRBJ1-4	CATSNGYEKLFF	TGTGCCACCAGTAACGGTTATGAAAAACTGTTTTTT
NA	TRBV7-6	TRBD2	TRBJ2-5	CASSSLAAQETQYF	TGTGCCAGCAGCTCTCTAGCGGCTCAAGAGACCCAGTACTTC
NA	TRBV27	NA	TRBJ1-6	CASSLGGEHNSPLHF	TGTGCCAGCAGTTTGGGGGGGGAACATAATTCACCCCTCCACTTT
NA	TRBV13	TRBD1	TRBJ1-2	CASSLVTGGDYGYTF	TGTGCCAGCAGCTTAGTTACAGGGGGCGACTATGGCTACACCTTC
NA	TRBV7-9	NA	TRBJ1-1	CASNAVTGEFEAFF	TGTGCCAGCAACGCCGTGACAGGAGAGTTTGAAGCTTTCTTT
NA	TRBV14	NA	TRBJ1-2	CASSQVEGRRRNGYTF	TGTGCCAGCAGCCAAGTCGAGGGTCGCAGAAGAAATGGCTACACCTTC